The T cell receptor (beta chain) under discussion was sequenced for a study of PD-L1 blockade in urothelial cancer. Across the study: Patients' prior chemotherapy regimens numbered 0 to 3. After treatment start, blood was analyzed at 3 weeks (second dose) and at 6 weeks.

Notes on this clone: Its antigen is unknown.

The repertoire was sequenced with immunoSEQ multiplex PCR; TCRdb's copy has only in-frame clones and lacks some. The data contain 45,000 to 60,000 clones, around 89% of them singletons. As to time point: peripheral blood 6 weeks after treatment start. CDR3 length: 13 amino acids. Trimming stripped 2 bases from V and 3 bases from J, with 8 bases between. CDR1 SGHDT and CDR2 YYEEEE come from the germline V gene. Whole-study findings and limits: Enhanced expansion of tumor-associated blood clones at 3 weeks characterized durable-benefit patients.

This sequence originates from a man aged 55 to 69 with urothelial cancer. V gene TRBV5-6 combines with J gene TRBJ2-5; unclear D gene. The input for sequencing was PBMCs, taken around atezolizumab (anti-PD-L1) treatment. Here the CDR3 reads CASSFLQEETQYF. The DNA for the CDR3 is TGTGCCAGCAGCTTCCTCCAGGAAGAGACCCAGTACTTC.